Sequencing of this T cell receptor (beta chain) was carried out in a study of post-analysis software for immune sequencing data. Study-wide results and caveats: Several TRBV segments were more frequent in patients than controls; TRBV5-6, TRBV5-1 and TRBV20-1 belonged to this group.

The CDR3 has 15 residues. The ends lost 1 base at V and 6 bases at J; junction bases unmatched: 6. Germline assignment: CDR1 ENHRY and CDR2 SYGVKD. Unique molecular identifiers were present in the TCR beta cDNA libraries. TCRdb reprocessed the PCR reads with MiXCR, giving one entry per CDR3 protein. The table includes roughly 600,000 distinct CDR3 sequences, 40% to 50% detected once. As for this clonotype: Its matching antigen is unknown.

Material for sequencing was blood. The clonotype was recovered from a girl aged 10 to 17 with multiple sclerosis. This chain joins TRBV10-3 and TRBJ2-1; TRBD1 aligns across 7 bases. CDR3 nucleotide sequence: TGTGCCATCAGTGAGTATCGGACAGGTTTCAATGAGCAGTTCTTC. Protein product: CAISEYRTGFNEQFF.